The sequence of this T cell receptor beta chain was determined in a study of identifying expanded T cells in peripheral blood (dated by TCRdb to between 2017 and 2020). Concerning the study at large: Four technical replicates, made by sequencing separate aliquots from the same pool of genomic DNA, were compared pairwise.

During the collection period, no immune events, such as infections, were documented for the healthy donors. Time-dependent variance in a beta-binomial model of T-cell clone differential abundance was calibrated using healthy-donor blood repertoires as a training cohort. The training cohort included some ten healthy donors, of whom 3 were female and 7 were male. An age range of roughly 29 to 65 years, with an average of about 45 years, was recorded for the donors. Whole blood was collected from each healthy donor at three time points spaced approximately 2 weeks apart and obtained from a commercial supplier. For immunosequencing, genomic DNA was extracted from unsorted whole blood. TCRbeta CDR3 regions were profiled with the immunoSEQ Assay using bias-controlled multiplex PCR amplification of genomic DNA. Under the source paper's analysis protocol: The absolute abundance of each unique TCRbeta CDR3 region was quantified after sequences were collapsed and filtered. Differential abundance was tested with two models: a binomial (Fisher-equivalent) model and a beta-binomial model that adds time-dependent variance fitted from healthy donors. Clones with fewer than 5 combined templates were removed, and a clone was called differentially abundant if the clone's Benjamini-Hochberg FDR was below 0.01. Beta-binomial variance was modeled as a function of total template count across the two samples using the form v = (b*log(k)+a)^2. TCRdb provides this immuneACCESS table in a form limited to in-frame rearrangements. Some clones are lacking; in checked studies, under half of them reflect an unresolved V gene, and why the rest are absent is not known. V and J calls and clone size are given by that table; D and trimming were obtained from the DNA. The sample contains 60,000 to 70,000 clones, about 87% of them found a single time. The top ten clones comprise around 4.7% of the sample.

CDR1 and CDR2, per the germline V gene (reference sequence), are GTSNPN and SVGIG. Cut back by 4 bases and 0 bases, the V and J ends lie 6 bases apart. Including the terminal cysteine and phenylalanine, the CDR3 comprises 12 residues. Left in the record is the CDR3 DNA by itself, 36 bases read in frame from the first base. Regarding this clone: No antigen is known for it. Base quality data are lacking; no much larger clone is found one base away.

Overall study outcomes, separate from this receptor: Between technical replicates the binomial model flagged approximately 1.2 differentially abundant clones, whereas over roughly two weeks the binomial model flagged about 16.4 and over about four weeks 19 to 20. Across all healthy donors, variance in clone template counts between approximately two-week samples was found to increase significantly with total template count. The authors expected that biological variance in healthy repertoires might rise further over much longer intervals, such as months to years. The beta-binomial model significantly reduced the number of clones called differentially abundant and the false-positive rate across all healthy-donor time intervals.

The specimen sequenced was blood. The V and J genes are TRBV30 and TRBJ2-5; D gene: possibly TRBD1, on 5 matching bases. This clonotype was obtained from a person aged 18 to 75 in good health. The DNA is TGTGCCTGGACAGGGTACCAAGAGACCCAGTACTTC. Its protein product is CAWTGYQETQYF. This CDR3, with the reference TRBV30 and TRBJ2-5 proteins standing in past its ends, gives the full variable domain SQTIHQWPATLVQPVGSPLSLECTVEGTSNPNLYWYRQAAGRGLQLLFYSVGIGQISSEVPQNLSASRPQDRQFILSSKKLLLSDSGFYLCAWTGYQETQYFGPGTRLLVL.